Here is one TCR beta chain with its context. The antigen remains unidentified. The data stem from a study of CD8 T cells in ankylosing spondylitis. Study-level results: Disease-linked clones had a CD8+ phenotype and relatively low frequency in peripheral blood. In reactive arthritis synovial fluid and blood, some motif variants had been reported before.

Libraries for TCR beta were made by quantitative 5'-RACE with molecular barcodes. TCRdb redid the calling of the 5' RACE reads with MiXCR, one entry per CDR3 protein. The repertoire consists of around 100,000 distinct CDR3 sequences, with about 24% occurring once and the leading ten covering about 12%. The CDR3 is 13 residues long. Germline CDR1 reads DFQATT; CDR2 reads SNEGSKA (reference sequence). Trimming took 5 bases from V and 5 from J, leaving 14 bases between them. V is TRBV20-1 and J is TRBJ2-3; D call uncertain. The sequence derives from a male donor with ankylosing spondylitis. The specimen sequenced was synovial fluid, either unsorted or a sorted T cell fraction (not recorded which). The CDR3: CSAARSPEDTQYF. The DNA for the CDR3 is TGCAGTGCTGCTAGATCCCCGGAAGATACGCAGTATTTT.